The subject of this entry is one T cell receptor beta chain. CDR1 and CDR2 from the germline V gene are GTSNPN and SVGIG (reference sequence). V trimming: 4 bases; J trimming: 3 bases; junction bases outside the gene matches: 3. CDR3 length: 13 amino acids. The assay was immunoSEQ multiplex PCR, and TCRdb's table has in-frame clones only and misses some. Here the sample spans about 540,000 clones, approximately 78% being singletons. The data derive from a study of shared T cell receptors in the human thymus. The same data also went into a second study, on human thymus T cells. From that study: Each of the donors was a healthy Finnish infant who was undergoing open corrective cardiac surgery for congenital heart defects. Corrective heart surgery yielded the resections from which the thymus tissue came. Thymic as well as blood repertoires seemed to favor certain V and J genes unevenly. Unrelated individuals had highly overlapping thymic repertoires, as reported in related research.

The sequencing input was thymocytes. The V and J genes are TRBV30 and TRBJ2-1; TRBD2 matches 7 bases. The receptor was isolated from a boy under two years old with a congenital heart defect. The CDR3: CAWTGTNYNEQFF. Written as DNA, the CDR3 is TGTGCCTGGACCGGGACTAACTACAATGAGCAGTTCTTC.